The clone carrying this TCR beta chain occurred many times. The data were obtained in a study of T cells after posttransplantation cyclophosphamide. Assay: immunoSEQ multiplex PCR; the TCRdb copy retains only in-frame clones and omits some. This sample has fewer than 40,000 clones, each found more than once. The sample consisted of PBMCs. This clonotype was obtained from a woman in her fifties or sixties in good health and a related stem cell transplant donor.

The CDR3 is CASSQVWAGADTQYF. CDR3 sequence (DNA): TGCGCCAGCAGCCAAGTATGGGCGGGAGCAGATACGCAGTATTTT. This sequence joins TRBV4-1 and TRBJ2-3; 7 bases line up with TRBD2. The V segment lost 1 base and the J segment 4 bases; nucleotides outside the gene matches: 5. Germline CDR1 reads MGHRA; CDR2 reads YSYEKL. This CDR3 spans 15 amino acids.